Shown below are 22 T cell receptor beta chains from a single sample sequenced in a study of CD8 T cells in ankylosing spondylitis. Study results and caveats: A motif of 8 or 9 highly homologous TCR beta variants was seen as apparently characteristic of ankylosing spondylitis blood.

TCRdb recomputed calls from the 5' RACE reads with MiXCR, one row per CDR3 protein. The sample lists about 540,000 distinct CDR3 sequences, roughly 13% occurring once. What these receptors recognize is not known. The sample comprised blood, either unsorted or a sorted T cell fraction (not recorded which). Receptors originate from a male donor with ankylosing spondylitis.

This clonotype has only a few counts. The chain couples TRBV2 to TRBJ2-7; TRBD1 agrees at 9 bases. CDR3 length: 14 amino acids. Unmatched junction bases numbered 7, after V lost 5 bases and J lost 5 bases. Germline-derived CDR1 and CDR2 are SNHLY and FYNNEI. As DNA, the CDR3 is TGTGCCAGCAGTCCAGGACAGGGGAGGAACGAGCAGTACGTC. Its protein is CASSPGQGRNEQYV.

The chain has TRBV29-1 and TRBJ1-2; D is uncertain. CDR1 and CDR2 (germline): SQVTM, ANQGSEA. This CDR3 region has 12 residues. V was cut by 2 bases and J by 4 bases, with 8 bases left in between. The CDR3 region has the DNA TGCAGCGTTGAAACGGCGTCCTATGGCTACACCTTC. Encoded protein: CSVETASYGYTF.

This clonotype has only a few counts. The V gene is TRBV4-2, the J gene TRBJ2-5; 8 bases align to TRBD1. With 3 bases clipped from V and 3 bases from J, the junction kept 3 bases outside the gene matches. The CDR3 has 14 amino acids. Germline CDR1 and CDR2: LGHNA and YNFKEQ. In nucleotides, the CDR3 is TGTGCCAGCAGCCAGGGACAGGTAGAAGAGACCCAGTACTTC. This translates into CASSQGQVEETQYF.

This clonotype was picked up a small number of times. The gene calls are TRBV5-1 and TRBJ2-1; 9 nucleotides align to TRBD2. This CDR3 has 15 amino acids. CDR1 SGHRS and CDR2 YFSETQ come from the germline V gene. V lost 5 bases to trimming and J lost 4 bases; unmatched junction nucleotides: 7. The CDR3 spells CASREGLAAYNEQFF. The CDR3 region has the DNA TGCGCCAGCAGAGAGGGACTAGCAGCGTACAATGAGCAGTTCTTC.

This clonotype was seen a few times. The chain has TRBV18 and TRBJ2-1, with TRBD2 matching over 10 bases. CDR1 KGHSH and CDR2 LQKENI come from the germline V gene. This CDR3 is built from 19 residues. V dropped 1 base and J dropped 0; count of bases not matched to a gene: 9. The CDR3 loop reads CASSPRASGGPSSYNEQFF. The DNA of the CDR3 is TGTGCCAGCTCACCACGGGCTAGCGGGGGTCCTAGCTCCTACAATGAGCAGTTCTTC.

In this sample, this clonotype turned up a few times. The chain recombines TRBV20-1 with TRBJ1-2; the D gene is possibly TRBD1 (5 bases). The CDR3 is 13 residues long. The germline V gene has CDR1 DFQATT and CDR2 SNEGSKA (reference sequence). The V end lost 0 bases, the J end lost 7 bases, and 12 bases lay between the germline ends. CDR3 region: CSARDTREGGYTF. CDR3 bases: TGCAGTGCTAGAGATACCAGGGAGGGTGGCTACACCTTC.

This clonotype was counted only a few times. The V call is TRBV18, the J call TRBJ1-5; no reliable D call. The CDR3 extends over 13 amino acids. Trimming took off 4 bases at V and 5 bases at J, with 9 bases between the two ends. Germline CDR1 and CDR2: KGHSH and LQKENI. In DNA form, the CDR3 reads TGTGCCAGCTCACTGTTGCCGGATCAGCCCCAGCATTTT. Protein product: CASSLLPDQPQHF.

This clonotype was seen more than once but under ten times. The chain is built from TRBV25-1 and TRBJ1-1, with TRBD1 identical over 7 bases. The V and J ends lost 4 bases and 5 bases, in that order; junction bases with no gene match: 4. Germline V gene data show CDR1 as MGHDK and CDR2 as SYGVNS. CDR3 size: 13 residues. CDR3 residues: CASSAYRGTEAFF. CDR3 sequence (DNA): TGTGCCAGCAGTGCATACAGGGGTACTGAAGCTTTCTTT.

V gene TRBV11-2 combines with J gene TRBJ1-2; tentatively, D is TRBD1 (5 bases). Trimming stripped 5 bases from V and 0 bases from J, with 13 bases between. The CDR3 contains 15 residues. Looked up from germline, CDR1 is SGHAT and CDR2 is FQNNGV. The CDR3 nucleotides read TGTGCCAGCAGCGCGGGGGGAGGGGCTAACTATGGCTACACCTTC. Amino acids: CASSAGGGANYGYTF.

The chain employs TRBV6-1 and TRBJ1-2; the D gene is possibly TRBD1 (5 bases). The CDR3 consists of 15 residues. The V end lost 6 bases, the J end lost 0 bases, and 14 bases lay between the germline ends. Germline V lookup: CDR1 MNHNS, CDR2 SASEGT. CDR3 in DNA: TGTGCCAGCAGCAGACTGCAGACAGCTAACTATGGCTACACCTTC. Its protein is CASSRLQTANYGYTF.

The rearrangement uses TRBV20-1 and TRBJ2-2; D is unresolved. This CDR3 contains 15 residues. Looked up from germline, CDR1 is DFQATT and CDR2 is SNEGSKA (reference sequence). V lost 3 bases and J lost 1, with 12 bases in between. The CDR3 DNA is TGCAGTGCTAGGAATGTAATGGAGAACACCGGGGAGCTGTTTTTT. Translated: CSARNVMENTGELFF.

CDR3 nucleotide sequence: TGTGCCAGCAGTGAAAGGCAGGGAGGGGACACTGAAGCTTTCTTT. Residues: CASSERQGGDTEAFF. The chain joins TRBV2 to TRBJ1-1; possibly TRBD1 for D (5 bases). Germline CDR1 and CDR2: SNHLY and FYNNEI. The CDR3 runs 15 residues. V lost 2 bases and J lost 3, with 13 bases in between.

Written as DNA, the CDR3 is TGTGCCAGCAGCCAAGATTTCCAGCGGGAGGGCCATGTAGGTGAGCAGTACTTC. Amino acids: CASSQDFQREGHVGEQYF. The chain is built from TRBV3-1 and TRBJ2-7; 10 nucleotides agree with TRBD2. The length of the CDR3 is 18 residues. The ends lost 0 bases at V and 7 bases at J; junction bases unmatched: 15. Germline V gene data show CDR1 as LGHDT and CDR2 as YNNKEL (reference sequence).

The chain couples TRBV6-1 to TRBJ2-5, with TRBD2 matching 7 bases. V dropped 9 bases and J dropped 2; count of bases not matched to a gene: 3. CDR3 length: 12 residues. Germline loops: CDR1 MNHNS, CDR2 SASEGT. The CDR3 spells CASERGQETQYF. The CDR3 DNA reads TGTGCCAGTGAGCGGGGACAAGAGACCCAGTACTTC.

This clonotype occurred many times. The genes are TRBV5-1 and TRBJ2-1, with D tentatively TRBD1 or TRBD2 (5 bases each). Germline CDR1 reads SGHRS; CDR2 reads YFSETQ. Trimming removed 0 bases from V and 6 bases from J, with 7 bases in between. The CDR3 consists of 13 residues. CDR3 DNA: TGCGCCAGCAGCTTGGGGGGGATCAATGAGCAGTTCTTC. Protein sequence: CASSLGGINEQFF.

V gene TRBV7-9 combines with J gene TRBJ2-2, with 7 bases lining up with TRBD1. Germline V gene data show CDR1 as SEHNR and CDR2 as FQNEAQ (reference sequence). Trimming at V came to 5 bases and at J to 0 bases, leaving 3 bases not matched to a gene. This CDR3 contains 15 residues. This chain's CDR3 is CASSKTGSNTGELFF. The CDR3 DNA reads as TGTGCCAGCAGCAAGACAGGGTCGAACACCGGGGAGCTGTTTTTT.

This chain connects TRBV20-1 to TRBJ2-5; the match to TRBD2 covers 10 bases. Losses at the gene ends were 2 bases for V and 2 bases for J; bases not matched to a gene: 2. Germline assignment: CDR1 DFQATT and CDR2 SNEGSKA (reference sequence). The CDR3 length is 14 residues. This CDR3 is CSARLAGAQETQYF. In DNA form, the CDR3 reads TGCAGTGCTAGACTAGCGGGGGCACAAGAGACCCAGTACTTC.

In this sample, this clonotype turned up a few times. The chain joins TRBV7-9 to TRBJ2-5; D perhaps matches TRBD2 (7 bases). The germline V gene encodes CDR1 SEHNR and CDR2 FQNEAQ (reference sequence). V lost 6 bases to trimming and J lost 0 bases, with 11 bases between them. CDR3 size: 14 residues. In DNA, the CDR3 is TGTGCCAGCAGGAAGGGGGGGAACCAAGAGACCCAGTACTTC. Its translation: CASRKGGNQETQYF.

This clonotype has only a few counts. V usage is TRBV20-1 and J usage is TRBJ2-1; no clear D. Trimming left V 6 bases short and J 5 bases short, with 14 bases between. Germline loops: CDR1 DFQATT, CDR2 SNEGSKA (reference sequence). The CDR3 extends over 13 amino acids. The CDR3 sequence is CSARMKRDNEQFF. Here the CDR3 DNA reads TGCAGTGCCCGCATGAAAAGGGACAATGAGCAGTTCTTC.

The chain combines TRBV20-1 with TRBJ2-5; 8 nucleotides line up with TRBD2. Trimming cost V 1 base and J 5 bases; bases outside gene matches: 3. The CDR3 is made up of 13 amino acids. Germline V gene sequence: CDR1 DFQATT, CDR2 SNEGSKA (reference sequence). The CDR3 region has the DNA TGCAGTGCTAGAGCGGGAGGGTTTGAGACCCAGTACTTC. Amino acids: CSARAGGFETQYF.

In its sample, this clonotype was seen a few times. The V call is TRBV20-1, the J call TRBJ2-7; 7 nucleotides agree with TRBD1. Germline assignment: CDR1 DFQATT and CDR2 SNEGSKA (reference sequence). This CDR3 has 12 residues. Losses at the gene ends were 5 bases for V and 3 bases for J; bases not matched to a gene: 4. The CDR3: CSAGGQNYEQYF. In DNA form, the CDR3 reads TGCAGTGCTGGGGGACAGAACTACGAGCAGTACTTC.

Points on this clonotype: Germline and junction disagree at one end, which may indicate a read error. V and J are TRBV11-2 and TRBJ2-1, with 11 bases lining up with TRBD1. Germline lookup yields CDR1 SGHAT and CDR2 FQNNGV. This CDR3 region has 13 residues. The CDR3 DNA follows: TGTGCCAGCAGCTTAGGGACAGGGGGCCCGTCCTCATTC. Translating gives CASSLGTGGPSSF.